This T cell receptor beta chain was profiled in a study of Ad26.COV2.S vaccination and SARS-CoV-2 variants. Study overall: Into the muscle, Ad26.COV2.S was dosed once or twice, 56 days apart.

TCRdb's table, derived via immunoSEQ multiplex PCR, lists solely in-frame clones and lacks some. The table lists about 350,000 clones, about 88% of them singletons. The CDR3 loop spans 16 amino acids. Treatment reported: 15 to 20 received Ad26.COV2.S at low or high dose, single or two shots; several received placebo; per-sample allocation not given. Sampling was performed 63 days after the first vaccine or placebo injection. Donor was an adult aged 18-55 years in Boston. The sample here was peripheral blood, taken in a trial of Ad26.COV2.S vaccine versus placebo. This receptor was identified in a person between 18 and 65 years old who received the Ad26.COV2.S COVID-19 vaccine or a placebo. This chain connects TRBV21-1 to TRBJ2-3; TRBD1, the table's D call, lacks a check against the DNA. TRBV21-1 is described as a pseudogene. CDR3: CASSPPEGTGPDTQYF. CDR3 sequence (DNA): TGTGCCAGCAGCCCTCCCGAGGGGACAGGGCCAGATACGCAGTATTTT.